This TCR beta chain came from a study of PD-L1 blockade in urothelial cancer. Broader study findings: Blood TCR clonality below the median before treatment was a predictor of better survival. Durable-benefit patients expanded tumor-associated blood clones more at 3 weeks.

Spiking each PCR with synthetic TCR analog templates was performed. Using immunoSEQ multiplex PCR, the repertoire was profiled, and TCRdb retains in-frame clones only, with some absent. The table records about 50,000 clones, 79% of them present only once. V shed 2 bases and J 2 bases; nucleotides not matched to a gene: 2. Germline loops: CDR1 LNHDA, CDR2 SQIVND (reference sequence). CDR3 length: 14 amino acids. As for time point: pretreatment peripheral blood. Anywhere from 1 to 8 samples came from each patient, spanning pretreatment and on-treatment. With respect to this clone: Its target is unknown.

The V and J genes are TRBV19 and TRBJ1-2; 7 positions match TRBD1. The sequence was collected from a man between 65 and 85 years old with urothelial cancer. Sequenced material: PBMCs, taken around atezolizumab (anti-PD-L1) treatment. CDR3 in amino acids: CASSISGGNYGYTF. The CDR3 region has the DNA TGTGCCAGTAGTATATCAGGGGGGAACTATGGCTACACCTTC.